This is a list of T cell receptor beta chains from one sample in a study of blood T cell repertoires in COVID-19. Here immunoSEQ multiplex PCR was the method, and the copy in TCRdb shows in-frame clones only, minus some. The table has about 120,000 clones, approximately 81% seen once. The sample was peripheral blood. These receptors all come from a man aged 55 to 70 with acute or convalescent COVID-19. CDR3s include the opening cysteine and the closing phenylalanine or tryptophan. Each record gives: V gene, D gene, clone size, J gene, CDR3 DNA, CDR3 protein. D genes are given only for firm matches. For some rows the clone size is stated as once, few or many, or as a class when expanded; others skip it.

>TRBV7-9|TRBD1|.|TRBJ2-7
TGTGCCAGCCATGGACAGGGGTTCTACGAGCAGTACTTC
CASHGQGFYEQYF
>TRBV29-1|.|once|TRBJ2-7
TGCAGCGTTGAGCTCAGAGCGGGCGAGCAGTACTTC
CSVELRAGEQYF
>TRBV19|.|.|TRBJ1-5
TGTGGGTCAGAAGGAGGCTATAGCAATCAGCCCCAGCATTTT
CGSEGGYSNQPQHF
>TRBV5-1|TRBD1|.|TRBJ2-2
TGCGCCAGCAGTGAAAGACAGGGGAGCACCGGGGAGCTGTTTTTT
CASSERQGSTGELFF
>TRBV5-1|TRBD1|.|TRBJ2-7
TGCGCCAGCAGCTCAGACAGGGCCGAGCAGTACTTC
CASSSDRAEQYF
>TRBV7-2|.|.|TRBJ2-4
TGTGCCAGCACCACGGGGGCCAAAAACATTCAGTACTTC
CASTTGAKNIQYF
>TRBV5-6|TRBD1|.|TRBJ2-1
TGTGCCAGCAGCCTGGGACAGACATACAATGAGCAGTTCTTC
CASSLGQTYNEQFF
>TRBV19|TRBD1|few|TRBJ1-5
TGTGCCAGTTATGGGACAGGGAGGCAGCCCCAGCATTTT
CASYGTGRQPQHF
>TRBV11-2|TRBD2|few|TRBJ2-1
TGTGCCAGCAGCTTATCGGGAGGTCCCTCCTACAATGAGCAGTTCTTC
CASSLSGGPSYNEQFF
>TRBV28|.|few|TRBJ1-1
TGTGCCAGCACGGGTCTACAGGGGAACACTGAAGCTTTCTTT
CASTGLQGNTEAFF
>TRBV6-1|.|.|TRBJ2-2
TGTGCCAGCAGTGTTTCGGACACGACGAACACCGGGGAGCTGTTTTTT
CASSVSDTTNTGELFF
>TRBV7-2|TRBD2|.|TRBJ2-1
TGTGCCAGCAGCTTAGCTGATAGCGGGACGATCGCCAAGAATGAGCAGTTCTTC
CASSLADSGTIAKNEQFF
>TRBV14|TRBD1|.|TRBJ2-2
TGTGCCAGCAGCCATTTCGCCGGGACAGGGCTCACCGGGGAGCTGTTTTTT
CASSHFAGTGLTGELFF
>TRBV28|TRBD2|.|TRBJ2-7
TGTGCCAGCAGTCTCGGACTAGCGGGAGTAGGACGCGAGCAGTACTTC
CASSLGLAGVGREQYF
>TRBV5-3|TRBD1|.|TRBJ2-1
TGTGCCAGAGTCCGGGACAGGGGTTACAATGAGCAGTTCTTC
CARVRDRGYNEQFF
>TRBV18|.|.|TRBJ1-5
TGTGCCAGCTCACCACCGGGAGCGTCGTATCAGCCCCAGCATTTT
CASSPPGASYQPQHF
>TRBV29-1|.|.|TRBJ2-1
TGCAGCGTTGAGTTTGACTCATACAATGAGCAGTTCTTC
CSVEFDSYNEQFF
>TRBV7-3|.|.|TRBJ2-2
TGTGCCAGCAGCTTACTGGGAGAGGGAACCGGGGAGCTGTTTTTT
CASSLLGEGTGELFF
>TRBV28|.|.|TRBJ2-1
TGTGCCAGCAGTCCCGGGACTTTGGAAGGCGAGCAGTTCTTC
CASSPGTLEGEQFF
>TRBV18|.|.|TRBJ2-7
TGTGCCAGCTCACCACAGGAACAGGGAGCAAGCTACGAGCAGTACTTC
CASSPQEQGASYEQYF
>TRBV5-1|.|.|TRBJ2-1
TGCGCCAGCAGCCATCCCAACAATGAGCAGTTCTTC
CASSHPNNEQFF
>TRBV19|.|.|TRBJ2-5
TGTGCCAGTAGGCCTCCTGGGGCAGGGCTACAAGAGACCCAGTACTTC
CASRPPGAGLQETQYF
>TRBV7-3|.|.|TRBJ1-2
TGTGCCAGCAGCCTTCAAGGAGAGTATGGCTACACCTTC
CASSLQGEYGYTF
>TRBV28|.|.|TRBJ1-2
TGTGCCAGCAGTCCGGCAAAGACAGGTGCCTATGGCTACACCTTC
CASSPAKTGAYGYTF
>TRBV19|TRBD2|few|TRBJ2-3
TGTGCCAGTAGTCCTCGGACTAGCGGGGGAGATACGCAGTATTTT
CASSPRTSGGDTQYF
>TRBV7-9|.|.|TRBJ2-3
TGTGCCAGCAGCTTAGCACATTCCACAGATACGCAGTATTTT
CASSLAHSTDTQYF
>TRBV12-3/TRBV12-4|TRBD2|.|TRBJ2-5
TGTGCCAGCAGTTTAGCGGGAGGGGAGACCCAGTACTTC
CASSLAGGETQYF
>TRBV5-6|.|.|TRBJ2-7
TGTGCCAGCAGCTTGGGGCGGGGTGAGCAGTACTTC
CASSLGRGEQYF
>TRBV19|TRBD1|few|TRBJ1-1
TGTGCCAGTAAGGTTAATGGGGGACAGGGCGTAACTGAAGCTTTCTTT
CASKVNGGQGVTEAFF
>TRBV2|TRBD2|.|TRBJ2-1
TGTGCCACCACAGCGGGAGTATACAATGAGCAGTTCTTC
CATTAGVYNEQFF
>TRBV7-7|TRBD1|.|TRBJ2-1
TGTGCCAGCAGCTTAGGGCAGGGGGCGGGTGAGCAGTTCTTC
CASSLGQGAGEQFF
>TRBV19|.|.|TRBJ2-7
TGTGCCAGTAGGGTGGGGGCCTCCTACGAGCAGTACTTC
CASRVGASYEQYF
>TRBV19|.|.|TRBJ2-7
TGTGCCAGTAGTAGTACAGCCTTCTACGAGCAGTACTTC
CASSSTAFYEQYF
>TRBV10-3|TRBD1|.|TRBJ2-7
TGTGCCTCAAGACCGGGACAGAGAGCCTACGAGCAGTACTTC
CASRPGQRAYEQYF
>TRBV27|TRBD1|.|TRBJ2-7
TGTGCCAGCAGTTTCCTGGGACAGGGGTTCGAGCAGTACTTC
CASSFLGQGFEQYF
>TRBV9|.|.|TRBJ2-1
TGTGCCAGCAGCCCAGGTGTAGGGGGTCGTGGTGAGCAGTTCTTC
CASSPGVGGRGEQFF
>TRBV28|.|.|TRBJ1-2
TGTGCCAGCAGTTTAATCGCAGGGAACTATGGCTACACCTTC
CASSLIAGNYGYTF
>TRBV2|TRBD2|.|TRBJ2-2
TGTGCCAGCAGTGCCAGACTAGCGGGAGGGATAAACACCGGGGAGCTGTTTTTT
CASSARLAGGINTGELFF
>TRBV28|TRBD1|.|TRBJ1-2
TGTGCCAGCAGTTTATTCTTTCGACAGGGAGGTGGCTACACCTTC
CASSLFFRQGGGYTF
>TRBV2|TRBD1|.|TRBJ1-1
TGTGCCAGCAGCGCAACAGGGGTGAACACTGAAGCTTTCTTT
CASSATGVNTEAFF
>TRBV11-3|.|.|TRBJ2-5
TGTGCCAGCAGCTTAGGCGGGAACCCCCAAGAGACCCAGTACTTC
CASSLGGNPQETQYF
>TRBV6-5|TRBD1|.|TRBJ2-7
TGTGCCAGCAGTTACACTTCCGGGACAGGGGACTACGAGCAGTACTTC
CASSYTSGTGDYEQYF
>TRBV29-1|TRBD2|once|TRBJ2-1
TGCAGCGTTGATGGTTCTAGCGGGTCCAATGAGCAGTTCTTC
CSVDGSSGSNEQFF
>TRBV10-3|TRBD2|.|TRBJ2-1
TGTGCCATCAGTGAGTCGGGACTAGCGGGAGGGGGTGAGCAGTTCTTC
CAISESGLAGGGEQFF
>TRBV7-9|TRBD2|once|TRBJ2-1
TGTGCCAGCAGCTTACCAGCCTCCAGCCTAGCGGGAGAGCTTGAGCAGTTCTTC
CASSLPASSLAGELEQFF
>TRBV27|.|.|TRBJ2-1
TGTGCCAGCAGAACAGGGTTGGGCTACAATGAGCAGTTCTTC
CASRTGLGYNEQFF
>TRBV28|.|few|TRBJ1-6
TGTGCCAGCACTAAGACAGCTTATAATTCACCCCTCCACTTT
CASTKTAYNSPLHF
>TRBV19|.|.|TRBJ2-3
TGTGCCAGTAGTATTCGGCAGACAGCAGATACGCAGTATTTT
CASSIRQTADTQYF
>TRBV6-1|.|.|TRBJ1-1
TGTGCCAGCAGTGAGATGCCACCCGGGACTGGGAACACTGAAGCTTTCTTT
CASSEMPPGTGNTEAFF
>TRBV28|.|.|TRBJ2-7
TGTGCCAGCAGTTTATCGGCGGGCTACGAGCAGTACTTC
CASSLSAGYEQYF
>TRBV4-1|.|.|TRBJ1-1
TGCGCCAGCAGCCAAGGGTCGGGGTGGACTGAAGCTTTCTTT
CASSQGSGWTEAFF
>TRBV12-3/TRBV12-4|.|.|TRBJ2-1
TGTGCCAGCAGTTTTGCCAGGAGCGGTGAGCAGTTCTTC
CASSFARSGEQFF
>TRBV11-3|.|.|TRBJ2-2
TGTGCCAGCAGCCCTTCGGGGAACACCGGGGAGCTGTTTTTT
CASSPSGNTGELFF